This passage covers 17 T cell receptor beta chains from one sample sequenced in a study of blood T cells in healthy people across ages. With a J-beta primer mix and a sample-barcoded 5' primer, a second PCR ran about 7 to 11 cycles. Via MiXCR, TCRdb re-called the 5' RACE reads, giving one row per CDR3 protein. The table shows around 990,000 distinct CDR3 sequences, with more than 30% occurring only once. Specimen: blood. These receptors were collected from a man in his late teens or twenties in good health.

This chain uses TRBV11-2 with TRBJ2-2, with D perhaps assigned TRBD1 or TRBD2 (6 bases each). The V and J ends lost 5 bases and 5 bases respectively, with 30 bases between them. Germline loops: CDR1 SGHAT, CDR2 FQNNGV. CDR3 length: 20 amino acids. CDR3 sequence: CASSPSGGTPLSLRTGELFF. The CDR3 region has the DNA TGTGCCAGCAGCCCATCGGGCGGGACACCGCTAAGTCTTAGGACCGGGGAGCTGTTTTTT.

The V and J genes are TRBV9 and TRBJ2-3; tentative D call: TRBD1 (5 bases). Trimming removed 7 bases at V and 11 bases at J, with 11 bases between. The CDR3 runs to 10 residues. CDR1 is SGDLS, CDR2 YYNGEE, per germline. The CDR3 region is CASGPQGQYF. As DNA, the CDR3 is TGTGCCAGCGGACCCCAGGGGCAGTATTTT. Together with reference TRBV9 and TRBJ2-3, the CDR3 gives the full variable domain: DSGVTQTPKHLITATGQRVTLRCSPRSGDLSVYWYQQSLDQGLQFLIQYYNGEERAKGNILERFSAQQFPDLHSELNLSSLELGDSALYFCASGPQGQYFGPGTRLTVL.

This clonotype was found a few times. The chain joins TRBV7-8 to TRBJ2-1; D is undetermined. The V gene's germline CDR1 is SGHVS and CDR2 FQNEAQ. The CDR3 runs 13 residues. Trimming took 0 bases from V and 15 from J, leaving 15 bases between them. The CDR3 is CASSLAFTRGPFF. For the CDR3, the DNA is TGTGCCAGCAGCTTAGCGTTTACCCGAGGTCCGTTCTTC.

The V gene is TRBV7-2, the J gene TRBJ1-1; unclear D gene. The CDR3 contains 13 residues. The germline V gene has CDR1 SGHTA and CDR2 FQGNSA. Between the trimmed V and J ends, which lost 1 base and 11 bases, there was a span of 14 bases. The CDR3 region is CASSLGQAGHAFF. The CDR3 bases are TGTGCCAGCAGCTTAGGTCAGGCAGGCCACGCTTTCTTT. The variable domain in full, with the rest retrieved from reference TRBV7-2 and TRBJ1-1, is GAGVSQSPSNKVTEKGKDVELRCDPISGHTALYWYRQSLGQGLEFLIYFQGNSAPDKSGLPSDRFSAERTGGSVSTLTIQRTQQEDSAVYLCASSLGQAGHAFFGQGTRLTVV.

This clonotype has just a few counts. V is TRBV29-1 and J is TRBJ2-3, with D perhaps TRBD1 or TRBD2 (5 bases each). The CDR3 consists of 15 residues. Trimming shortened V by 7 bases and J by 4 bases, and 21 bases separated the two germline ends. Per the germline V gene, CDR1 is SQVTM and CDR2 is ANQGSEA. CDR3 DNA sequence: TGCAGCGCCGGGGCCCAGGGAAAAAAGCCAGATACGCAGTATTTT. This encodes CSAGAQGKKPDTQYF.

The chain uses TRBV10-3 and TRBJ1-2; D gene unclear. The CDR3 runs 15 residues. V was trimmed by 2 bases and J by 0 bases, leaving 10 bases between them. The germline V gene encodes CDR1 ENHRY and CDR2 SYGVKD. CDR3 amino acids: CAISEGKATNYGYTF. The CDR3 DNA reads TGTGCCATCAGTGAGGGCAAAGCGACTAACTATGGCTACACCTTC.

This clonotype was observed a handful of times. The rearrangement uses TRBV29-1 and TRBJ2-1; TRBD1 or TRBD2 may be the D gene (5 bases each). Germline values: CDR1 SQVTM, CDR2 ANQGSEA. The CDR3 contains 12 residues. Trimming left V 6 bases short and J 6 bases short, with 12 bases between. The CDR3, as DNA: TGCAGCGTCCGGGACGGCCCCAATGAGCAGTTCTTC. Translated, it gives CSVRDGPNEQFF.

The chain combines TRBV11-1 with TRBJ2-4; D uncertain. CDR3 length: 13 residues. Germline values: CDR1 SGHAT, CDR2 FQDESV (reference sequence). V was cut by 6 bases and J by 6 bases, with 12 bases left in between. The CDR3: CASSPDTVNIQYF. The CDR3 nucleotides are TGTGCCAGCAGTCCTGACACGGTAAACATTCAGTACTTC.

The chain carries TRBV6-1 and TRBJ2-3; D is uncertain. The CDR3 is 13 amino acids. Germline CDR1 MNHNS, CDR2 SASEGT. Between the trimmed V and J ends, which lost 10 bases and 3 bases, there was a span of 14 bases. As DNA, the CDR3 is TGTGCCACTGCCGCCCTTACTACAGATACGCAGTATTTT. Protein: CATAALTTDTQYF.

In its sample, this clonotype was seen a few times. CDR3 region: CASSLNRGTDYGYTF. In nucleotides, the CDR3 is TGTGCCAGCAGCTTAAACCGCGGGACGGACTATGGCTACACCTTC. The chain is built from TRBV7-3 and TRBJ1-2; a possible D gene is TRBD1 (5 bases). The germline V gene encodes CDR1 SGHTA and CDR2 FQGTGA. This CDR3 spans 15 amino acids. V gave up 1 base and J gave up 3 bases, with 12 bases separating them.

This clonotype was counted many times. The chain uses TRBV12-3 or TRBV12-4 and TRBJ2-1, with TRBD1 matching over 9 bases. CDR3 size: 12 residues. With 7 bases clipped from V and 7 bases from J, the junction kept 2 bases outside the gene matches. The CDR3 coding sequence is TGTGCCAGCATCGGACAGGGGAATGAGCAGTTCTTC. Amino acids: CASIGQGNEQFF.

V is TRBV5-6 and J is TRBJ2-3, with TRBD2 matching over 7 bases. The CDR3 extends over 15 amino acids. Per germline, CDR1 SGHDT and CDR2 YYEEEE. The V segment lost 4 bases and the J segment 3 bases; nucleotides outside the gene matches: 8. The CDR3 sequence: CASSPMGGGTDTQYF. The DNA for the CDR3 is TGTGCCAGCAGCCCCATGGGGGGGGGTACAGATACGCAGTATTTT.

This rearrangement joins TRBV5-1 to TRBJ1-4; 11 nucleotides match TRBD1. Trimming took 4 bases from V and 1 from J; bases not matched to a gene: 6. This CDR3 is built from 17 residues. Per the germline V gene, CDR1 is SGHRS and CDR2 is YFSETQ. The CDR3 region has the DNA TGCGCCAGCAGCCCGGGACAGGGGGATGGAACTAATGAAAAACTGTTTTTT. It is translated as CASSPGQGDGTNEKLFF.

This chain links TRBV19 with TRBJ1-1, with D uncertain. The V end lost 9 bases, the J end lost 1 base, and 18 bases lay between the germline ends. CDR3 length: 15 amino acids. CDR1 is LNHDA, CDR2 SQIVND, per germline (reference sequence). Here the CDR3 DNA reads TGTGCCAGCCACCCCAGTCATTTGGGGAACACTGAAGCTTTCTTT. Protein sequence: CASHPSHLGNTEAFF.

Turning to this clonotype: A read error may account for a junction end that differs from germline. DNA for the CDR3: TGTGCCAGCAACTTAGTAGAGCCCTCCTACGAGCAGTACTTC. This encodes CASNLVEPSYEQYF. The chain couples TRBV7-2 to TRBJ2-7; no reliable D call. Germline CDR1 reads SGHTA; CDR2 reads FQGNSA. The CDR3 totals 14 residues.

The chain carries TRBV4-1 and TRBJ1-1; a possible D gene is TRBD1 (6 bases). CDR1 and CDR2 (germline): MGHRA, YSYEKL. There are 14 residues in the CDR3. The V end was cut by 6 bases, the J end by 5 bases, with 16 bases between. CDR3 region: CASRYGGGETEAFF. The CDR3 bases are TGCGCCAGCAGGTACGGGGGCGGGGAGACTGAAGCTTTCTTT.

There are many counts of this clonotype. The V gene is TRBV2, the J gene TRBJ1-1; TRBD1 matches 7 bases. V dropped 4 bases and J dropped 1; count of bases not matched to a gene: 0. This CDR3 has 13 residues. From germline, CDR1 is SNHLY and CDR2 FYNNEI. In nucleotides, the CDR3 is TGTGCCAGCAGTGGGGACAGGAACACTGAAGCTTTCTTT. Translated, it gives CASSGDRNTEAFF. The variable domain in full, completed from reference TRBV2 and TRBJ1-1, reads EPEVTQTPSHQVTQMGQEVILRCVPISNHLYFYWYRQILGQKVEFLVSFYNNEISEKSEIFDDQFSVERPDGSNFTLKIRSTKLEDSAMYFCASSGDRNTEAFFGQGTRLTVV.